The source of this T cell receptor (beta chain) is a study of Graves' ophthalmopathy and Graves' hyperthyroidism. V gave up 5 bases and J gave up 4 bases; unmatched junction bases: 5. The CDR3 spans 14 residues. Germline CDR1 LNHNV, CDR2 YYDKDF (reference sequence). This clonotype was recorded at least ten times. TCR beta CDR3 regions were amplified from RNA transcripts. The library came from an HTBI-primed first-round RT-PCR and a second-round multiplex PCR. From the multiplex PCR reads, TCRdb called clonotypes with MiXCR, one entry per CDR3 protein. The sample lists about 220,000 distinct CDR3 sequences; under 25% were seen once.

The clonotype originates from a woman between 50 and 59 years old with Graves' ophthalmopathy. This rearrangement joins TRBV15 to TRBJ1-5; 7 bases agree with TRBD1. The material sequenced was peripheral blood. CDR3 in amino acids: CATSWDSANQPQHF. The CDR3 DNA follows: TGTGCCACCAGCTGGGACAGCGCAAATCAGCCCCAGCATTTT.